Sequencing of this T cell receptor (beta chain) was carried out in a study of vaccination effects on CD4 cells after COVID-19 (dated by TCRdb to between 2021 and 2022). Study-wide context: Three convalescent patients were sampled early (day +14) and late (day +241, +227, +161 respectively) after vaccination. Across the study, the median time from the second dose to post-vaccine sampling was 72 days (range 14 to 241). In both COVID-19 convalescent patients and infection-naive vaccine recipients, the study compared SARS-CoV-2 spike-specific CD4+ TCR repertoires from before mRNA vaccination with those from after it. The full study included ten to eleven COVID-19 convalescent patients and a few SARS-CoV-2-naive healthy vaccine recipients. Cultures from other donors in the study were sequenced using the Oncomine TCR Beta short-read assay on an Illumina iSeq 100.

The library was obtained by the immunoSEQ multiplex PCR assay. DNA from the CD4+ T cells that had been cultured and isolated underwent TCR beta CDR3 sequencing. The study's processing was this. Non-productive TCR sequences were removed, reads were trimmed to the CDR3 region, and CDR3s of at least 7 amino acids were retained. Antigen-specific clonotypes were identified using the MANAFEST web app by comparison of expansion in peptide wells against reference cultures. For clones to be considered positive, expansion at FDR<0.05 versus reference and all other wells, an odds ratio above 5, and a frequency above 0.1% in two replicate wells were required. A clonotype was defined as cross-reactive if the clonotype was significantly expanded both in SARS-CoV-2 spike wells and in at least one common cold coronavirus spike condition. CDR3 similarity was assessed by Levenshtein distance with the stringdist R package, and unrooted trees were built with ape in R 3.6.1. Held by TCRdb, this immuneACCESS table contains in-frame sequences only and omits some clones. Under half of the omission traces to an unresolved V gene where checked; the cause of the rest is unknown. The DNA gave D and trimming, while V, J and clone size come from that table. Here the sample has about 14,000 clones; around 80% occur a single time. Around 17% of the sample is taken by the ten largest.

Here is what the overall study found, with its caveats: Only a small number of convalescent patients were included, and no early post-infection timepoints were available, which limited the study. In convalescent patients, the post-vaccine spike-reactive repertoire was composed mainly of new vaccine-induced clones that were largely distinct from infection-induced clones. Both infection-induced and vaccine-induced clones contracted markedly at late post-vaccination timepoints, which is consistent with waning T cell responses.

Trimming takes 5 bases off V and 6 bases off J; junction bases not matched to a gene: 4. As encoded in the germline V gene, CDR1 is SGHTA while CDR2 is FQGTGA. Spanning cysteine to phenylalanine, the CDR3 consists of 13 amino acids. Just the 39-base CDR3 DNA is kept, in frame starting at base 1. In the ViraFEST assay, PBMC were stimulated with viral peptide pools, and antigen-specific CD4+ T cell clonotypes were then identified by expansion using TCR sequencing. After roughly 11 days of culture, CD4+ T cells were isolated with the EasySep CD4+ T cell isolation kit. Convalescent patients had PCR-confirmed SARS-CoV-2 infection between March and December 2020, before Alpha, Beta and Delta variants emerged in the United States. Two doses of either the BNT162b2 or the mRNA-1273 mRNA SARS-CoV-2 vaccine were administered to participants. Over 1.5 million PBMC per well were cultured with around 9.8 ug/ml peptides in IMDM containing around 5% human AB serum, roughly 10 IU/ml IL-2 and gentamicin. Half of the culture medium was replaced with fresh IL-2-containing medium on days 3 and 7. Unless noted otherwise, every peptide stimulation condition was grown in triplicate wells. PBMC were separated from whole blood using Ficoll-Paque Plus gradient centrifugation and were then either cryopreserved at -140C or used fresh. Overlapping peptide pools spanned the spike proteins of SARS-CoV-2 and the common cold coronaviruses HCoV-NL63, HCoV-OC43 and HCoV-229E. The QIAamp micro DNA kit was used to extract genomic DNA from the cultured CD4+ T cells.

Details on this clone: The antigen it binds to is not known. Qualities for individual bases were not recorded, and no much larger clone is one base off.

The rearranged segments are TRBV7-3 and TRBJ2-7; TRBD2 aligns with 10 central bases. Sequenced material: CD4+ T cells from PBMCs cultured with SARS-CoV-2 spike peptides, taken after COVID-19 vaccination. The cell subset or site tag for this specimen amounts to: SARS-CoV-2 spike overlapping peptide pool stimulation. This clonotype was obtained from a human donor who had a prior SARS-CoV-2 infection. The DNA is TGTGCCAGCAGCACTAGCGGGACGGGCGAGCAGTACTTC. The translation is CASSTSGTGEQYF.